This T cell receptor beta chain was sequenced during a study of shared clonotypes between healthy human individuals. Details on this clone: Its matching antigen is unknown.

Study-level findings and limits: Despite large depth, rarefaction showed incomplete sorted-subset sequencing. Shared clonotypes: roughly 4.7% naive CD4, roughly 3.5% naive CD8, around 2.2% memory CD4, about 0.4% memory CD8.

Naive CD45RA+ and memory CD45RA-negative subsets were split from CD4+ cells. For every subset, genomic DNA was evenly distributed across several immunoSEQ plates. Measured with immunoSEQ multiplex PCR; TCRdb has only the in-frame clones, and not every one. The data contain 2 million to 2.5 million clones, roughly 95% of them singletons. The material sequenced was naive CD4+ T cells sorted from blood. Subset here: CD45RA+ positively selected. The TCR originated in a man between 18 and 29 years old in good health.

CDR3 DNA sequence: TGTGCCAGCAGCTCGCCTTCTCAGGGGGCGGGCTACACCTTC. The encoded protein is CASSSPSQGAGYTF. The rearrangement joins TRBV7-8 to TRBJ1-2, with 8 bases lining up with TRBD1. The CDR3 contains 14 residues. V was clipped by 4 bases and J by 8 bases; unmatched bases: 9. CDR1 is SGHVS and CDR2 is FQNEAQ in the germline V gene. The variable domain in full, completed from reference TRBV7-8 and TRBJ1-2, reads GAGVSQSPRYKVAKRGQDVALRCDPISGHVSLFWYQQALGQGPEFLTYFQNEAQLDKSGLPSDRFFAERPEGSVSTLKIQRTQQEDSAVYLCASSSPSQGAGYTFGSGTRLTVV.